One and the same sample provided the 10 T cell receptor beta chains below, sequenced in a study of blood T cell repertoires in COVID-19. Method: immunoSEQ multiplex PCR; TCRdb's copy keeps in-frame clones and lacks some. Here the sample spans tens of thousands of clones, about four fifths being singletons. The specimen sequenced was peripheral blood. The source of these receptors is a woman aged 80 or over with active or convalescent COVID-19.

The chain recombines TRBV6-5 with TRBJ1-4; 9 bases fit TRBD1. The CDR3 spans 14 residues. The germline V gene encodes CDR1 MNHEY and CDR2 SVGAGI. With 6 bases clipped from V and 7 bases from J, the junction kept 6 bases outside the gene matches. CDR3 sequence reads: CASRGQGASEKLFF. The CDR3 DNA is TGTGCCAGCAGGGGACAGGGAGCGTCTGAAAAACTGTTTTTT.

Note on this clone: Other nucleotide sequences from this sample produce the same CDR3. V and J are TRBV28 and TRBJ2-7, with TRBD1 matching over 7 bases. The CDR3 runs to 12 residues. V lost 6 bases to trimming and J lost 4 bases; unmatched junction nucleotides: 3. CDR1 is MDHEN and CDR2 is SYDVKM in the germline V gene. The CDR3 here is CASSWGQYEQYF. Written as DNA, the CDR3 is TGTGCCAGCAGCTGGGGACAGTACGAGCAGTACTTC.

The chain joins TRBV3-1 (or the pseudogene TRBV3-2) to TRBJ1-6; D not resolved. The CDR3 contains 16 residues. Trimming left V 0 bases short and J 7 bases short, with 13 bases between. Germline-derived CDR1 and CDR2 are LGHDT and YNNKEL (reference sequence). CDR3 bases: TGTGCCAGCAGCCAAGAAGCGCGAACTCCCAATTCACCCCTCCACTTT. Amino acids: CASSQEARTPNSPLHF.

V usage is TRBV3-1 (or the pseudogene TRBV3-2) and J usage is TRBJ1-1; D is possibly TRBD1 (6 bases). The CDR3 has 13 amino acids. Trimming removed 3 bases from V and 5 bases from J, with 10 bases in between. Germline V gene data show CDR1 as LGHDT and CDR2 as YNNKEL (reference sequence). Here the CDR3 reads CASSQGTRTEAFF. The CDR3 nucleotides are TGTGCCAGCAGCCAGGGGACAAGAACTGAAGCTTTCTTT.

This chain connects TRBV7-2 to TRBJ1-4, with D possibly matching TRBD1 (6 bases). CDR1 SGHTA and CDR2 FQGNSA come from the germline V gene. This CDR3 comprises 14 residues. Trimming stripped 0 bases from V and 6 bases from J, with 8 bases between. The CDR3 here is CASSLAGADEKLFF. CDR3 sequence (DNA): TGTGCCAGCAGCTTAGCGGGGGCAGATGAAAAACTGTTTTTT. Full variable domain (outside the CDR3, taken from reference TRBV7-2 and TRBJ1-4): GAGVSQSPSNKVTEKGKDVELRCDPISGHTALYWYRQSLGQGLEFLIYFQGNSAPDKSGLPSDRFSAERTGGSVSTLTIQRTQQEDSAVYLCASSLAGADEKLFFGSGTQLSVL.

The V gene is TRBV12-2, the J gene TRBJ2-2; TRBD2 is taken as the D call from the table, unchecked against the DNA. TRBV12-2 is a pseudogene segment. There are 21 residues in the CDR3. CDR3 in DNA: TGTGCAAGTCGCTTAAGGGGCCGCGGGAGCCCCACTTCCTTAAACACCGGGGAGCTGTTTTTT. Its translation is CASRLRGRGSPTSLNTGELFF.

The chain employs TRBV19 and TRBJ2-6; D unresolved. This CDR3 is built from 15 residues. The germline gives CDR1 LNHDA, CDR2 SQIVND (reference sequence). Trimming took 3 bases from V and 8 from J, leaving 14 bases between them. CDR3 residues: CASSMGQERTNVLTF. The CDR3 nucleotides read TGTGCCAGTAGTATGGGCCAGGAAAGAACCAACGTCCTGACTTTC.

The chain uses TRBV5-1 and TRBJ2-5, with a tentative D call TRBD1 (6 bases). The CDR3 covers 13 residues. The V gene lost 7 bases and the J gene lost 5 bases, with 15 bases spanning the gap. CDR1 and CDR2 from the germline V gene are SGHRS and YFSETQ. The CDR3 region has the DNA TGCGCCAGCGGGACACCGGAGGTCGAGACCCAGTACTTC. Translating it yields CASGTPEVETQYF.

The rearrangement joins TRBV4-2 to TRBJ2-5, with 8 bases lining up with TRBD1. The CDR3 is 15 amino acids. The germline V gene has CDR1 LGHNA and CDR2 YNFKEQ. With 4 bases clipped from V and 5 bases from J, the junction kept 9 bases outside the gene matches. The CDR3 coding sequence is TGTGCCAGCAGCCCGATGCAGGGGGCACGGGAGACCCAGTACTTC. Its protein is CASSPMQGARETQYF.

In regard to this clone: Other DNA sequences in this specimen translate into the identical CDR3. The CDR3 coding sequence is TGTGCCAGCACCCCTCCGGGGGTTAGCGGGGGGGGCGGGGAGCTGTTTTTT. Its translation is CASTPPGVSGGGGELFF. This chain links TRBV7-3 with TRBJ2-2; 11 bases are a match to TRBD2. J gave up 7 bases and V 7 bases, and 14 bases lay outside the gene matches. CDR3 length: 17 amino acids. Germline lookup yields CDR1 SGHTA and CDR2 FQGTGA. The full variable domain, in which reference TRBV7-3 and TRBJ2-2 provide the parts outside the CDR3, is GAGVSQTPSNKVTEKGKYVELRCDPISGHTALYWYRQSLGQGPEFLIYFQGTGAADDSGLPNDRFFAVRPEGSVSTLKIQRTERGDSAVYLCASTPPGVSGGGGELFFGEGSRLTVL.